This T cell receptor (beta chain) derives from a study of technical replicates of blood from a handful of donors. Germline loops: CDR1 SGHRS, CDR2 YFSETQ. CDR3 length: 13 amino acids. TCRdb keeps only in-frame clones here, not all; method: immunoSEQ multiplex PCR. Found here are 100,000 or so clones, roughly 95% of them singletons; the top ten hold roughly 0.19%. Source material: T cells isolated from PBMCs. The TCR comes from a human donor in good health. The rearrangement links TRBV5-1 to TRBJ2-5; D uncertain. The J call may be faulty, since TRBJ2-7 better matches the DNA end. In DNA form, the CDR3 reads TGCGCCAGCAGCTTGGTGGGTAGCTACGAGCAGTACTTC. Translating gives CASSLVGSYEQYF.